Below are 32 T cell receptor beta chains sequenced from a single sample in a study of T cells in tumors after PD-1 blockade. Clones were sequenced by immunoSEQ multiplex PCR, and TCRdb holds only the in-frame ones, with some missing. The sample shows around 50,000 clones, around 85% of them seen only once. Sequenced material: PBMCs, taken before anti-PD-1 therapy. The source of these receptors is a human donor with advanced basal cell or squamous cell carcinoma (not recorded which).

This clone was observed a handful of times. CDR3 in DNA: TGTGCCAGCAGTCCGGGACCTAGGGTAAAACTGTTTTTT. It yields the protein CASSPGPRVKLFF. The rearrangement uses TRBV2 and TRBJ1-4; possible D gene TRBD1, 5 bases. V dropped 5 bases and J dropped 10 bases, with 14 bases sitting between them. Germline assignment: CDR1 SNHLY and CDR2 FYNNEI. This CDR3 is built from 13 residues. The full variable domain, its missing parts supplied by reference TRBV2 and TRBJ1-4, is EPEVTQTPSHQVTQMGQEVILRCVPISNHLYFYWYRQILGQKVEFLVSFYNNEISEKSEIFDDQFSVERPDGSNFTLKIRSTKLEDSAMYFCASSPGPRVKLFFGSGTQLSVL.

The V and J genes are TRBV5-1 and TRBJ1-1; D unresolved. V lost 0 bases and J 0 bases, leaving 15 bases between the germline ends. The CDR3 spans 17 residues. Germline V gives CDR1 SGHRS, CDR2 YFSETQ. The CDR3 sequence: CASSLEPSVRVNTEAFF. CDR3 bases: TGCGCCAGCAGCTTGGAACCATCGGTTAGAGTGAACACTGAAGCTTTCTTT.

By share of the sample, this clone is medium-sized (0.01 to 0.1%). The chain uses TRBV12-3 or TRBV12-4 and TRBJ1-1, with unresolved D. Trimming removed 3 bases from V and 0 bases from J, with 5 bases in between. This CDR3 contains 13 residues. As DNA, the CDR3 is TGTGCCAGCAGTTTCGGGATGAACACTGAAGCTTTCTTT. Residues: CASSFGMNTEAFF.

V and J are TRBV19 and TRBJ1-2; 8 bases agree with TRBD1. Germline V gene data show CDR1 as LNHDA and CDR2 as SQIVND (reference sequence). V shed 5 bases and J 7 bases; nucleotides not matched to a gene: 9. The CDR3 loop spans 14 amino acids. The CDR3 spells CASSFGQGGFGYTF. Here the CDR3 DNA reads TGTGCCAGTAGTTTCGGACAGGGCGGTTTTGGCTACACCTTC. Together with reference TRBV19 and TRBJ1-2, the CDR3 gives the full variable domain: DGGITQSPKYLFRKEGQNVTLSCEQNLNHDAMYWYRQDPGQGLRLIYYSQIVNDFQKGDIAEGYSVSREKKESFPLTVTSAQKNPTAFYLCASSFGQGGFGYTFGSGTRLTVV.

The CDR3 spells CASRGGLENSPLHF. The CDR3, as DNA: TGCGCCAGCAGAGGGGGGTTGGAGAATTCACCCCTCCACTTT. This chain joins TRBV5-1 and TRBJ1-6; the D gene is possibly TRBD1 (6 bases). Germline V gene sequence: CDR1 SGHRS, CDR2 YFSETQ. CDR3 length: 14 amino acids. The V end lost 5 bases, the J end lost 7 bases, and 13 bases lay between the germline ends.

The chain is built from TRBV5-5 and TRBJ2-7; the D is unclear. The CDR3 loop spans 12 amino acids. Germline V CDR1 and CDR2: SGHKS, YYEKEE (reference sequence). V dropped 4 bases and J dropped 2 bases, with 7 bases sitting between them. CDR3 DNA sequence: TGTGCCAGCAGCCGAGACACCTACGAGCAGTACTTC. Its protein product is CASSRDTYEQYF.

This chain links TRBV6-5 with TRBJ1-6, with D perhaps TRBD1 (6 bases). The CDR3 has 15 amino acids. Trimming left V 5 bases short and J 5 bases short, with 13 bases between. Germline-derived CDR1 and CDR2 are MNHEY and SVGAGI. Here the CDR3 reads CASSPHGGNNSPLHF. Written as DNA, the CDR3 is TGTGCCAGCAGTCCGCATGGGGGCAATAATTCACCCCTCCACTTT.

This clone was seen more than once but under ten times. The chain uses TRBV5-1 and TRBJ1-5, with 8 bases identical to TRBD1. The CDR3 contains 14 residues. CDR1 and CDR2 from the germline V gene are SGHRS and YFSETQ. The junction had 6 bases not matched to a gene; V was cut back by 5 bases and J by 5 bases. The DNA for the CDR3 is TGCGCCAGCAGACCAGGGACAGGAGATCAGCCCCAGCATTTT. It translates to CASRPGTGDQPQHF. Together with reference TRBV5-1 and TRBJ1-5, the CDR3 gives the full variable domain: KAGVTQTPRYLIKTRGQQVTLSCSPISGHRSVSWYQQTPGQGLQFLFEYFSETQRNKGNFPGRFSGRQFSNSRSEMNVSTLELGDSALYLCASRPGTGDQPQHFGDGTRLSIL.

This sequence joins TRBV6-4 and TRBJ1-1, with D possibly matching TRBD1 (6 bases). Deletions cut 10 bases from V and 1 base from J, with 13 bases between. Germline values: CDR1 MRHNA, CDR2 SNTAGT. The CDR3 is 13 residues long. The CDR3 loop is CATDRPQNTEAFF. Written as DNA, the CDR3 is TGTGCCACAGACAGGCCCCAGAACACTGAAGCTTTCTTT.

The J gene is TRBJ2-1, the V gene TRBV15; D possibly corresponds to TRBD1 (6 bases). Trimming stripped 5 bases from V and 5 bases from J, with 19 bases between. This CDR3 region has 16 residues. Germline V gene lookup returns CDR1 LNHNV and CDR2 YYDKDF (reference sequence). The CDR3 region is CATSRMVGGWNNEQFF. CDR3 nucleotides: TGTGCCACCAGCCGGATGGTAGGGGGTTGGAACAATGAGCAGTTCTTC.

CDR3 sequence (DNA): TGTGCCAGCAGCTTGGGGCCTACTAATGAAAAACTGTTTTTT. It encodes CASSLGPTNEKLFF. The rearrangement links TRBV5-8 to TRBJ1-4; no clear D. CDR3 length: 14 amino acids. The germline V and J ends were trimmed by 0 bases and 2 bases, with 5 bases remaining between them. The germline V gene has CDR1 SGHTS and CDR2 YDEGEE.

V usage is TRBV5-6 and J usage is TRBJ1-1, with D possibly being TRBD1 (6 bases). This CDR3 has 15 residues. V was shortened by 4 bases and J by 4 bases, with 17 bases between the two germline ends. Germline values: CDR1 SGHDT, CDR2 YYEEEE. Here the CDR3 reads CASSTKQGGSTEAFF. Written as DNA, the CDR3 is TGTGCCAGCAGCACAAAACAGGGCGGGTCCACTGAAGCTTTCTTT.

The rearrangement uses TRBV29-1 and TRBJ1-4, with D unclear. Germline V lookup: CDR1 SQVTM, CDR2 ANQGSEA. The CDR3 spans 13 residues. V was pared by 4 bases and J by 10 bases, with 16 bases between. The CDR3 here is CSVGAPNLGKLFF. CDR3 bases: TGCAGCGTTGGGGCTCCCAATTTGGGAAAACTGTTTTTT.

The CDR3 protein is CASSIGEAKNIQYF. The CDR3 DNA reads as TGTGCCAGTAGTATAGGCGAAGCCAAAAACATTCAGTACTTC. The J gene is TRBJ2-4, the V gene TRBV19; D remains unclear. Trimming stripped 1 base from V and 0 bases from J, with 4 bases between. The CDR3 contains 14 residues. Germline CDR1 and CDR2: LNHDA and SQIVND (reference sequence).

J is TRBJ1-5 and V is TRBV21-1; the table's D call, TRBD1, was not checked against the DNA. TRBV21-1 is listed as a pseudogene. This CDR3 contains 15 residues. The CDR3 sequence: CASDARTGHNQPQHF. Written as DNA, the CDR3 is TGTGCCAGCGACGCCCGGACAGGACATAATCAGCCCCAGCATTTT.

The chain recombines TRBV9 with TRBJ2-1; 7 bases fit TRBD2. Germline V lookup: CDR1 SGDLS, CDR2 YYNGEE. Trimming cost V 0 bases and J 5 bases; bases outside gene matches: 14. CDR3 size: 18 residues. The CDR3: CASSVAPPSGVLNNEQFF. The DNA for the CDR3 is TGTGCCAGCAGCGTAGCTCCCCCTAGCGGCGTCCTCAACAATGAGCAGTTCTTC.

The table lists this clone with a few counts. The chain carries TRBV4-1 and TRBJ1-4; D unresolved. V lost 1 base, J lost 0 bases, and 9 bases lay in between. The germline V gene encodes CDR1 MGHRA and CDR2 YSYEKL. The CDR3 contains 16 residues. CDR3 in amino acids: CASSQANGATNEKLFF. The DNA for the CDR3 is TGCGCCAGCAGCCAAGCTAACGGCGCAACTAATGAAAAACTGTTTTTT.

The chain has TRBV11-1 and TRBJ2-3; D may be TRBD2 (7 bases). The germline gives CDR1 SGHAT, CDR2 FQDESV (reference sequence). The CDR3 has 14 amino acids. The V and J ends lost 5 bases and 3 bases respectively, with 12 bases between them. The CDR3 DNA reads TGTGCCAGCAGCCGGGGGAGGGGGACAGATACGCAGTATTTT. This encodes CASSRGRGTDTQYF.

V usage is TRBV13 and J usage is TRBJ2-1, with D possibly being TRBD2 (5 bases). V lost 2 bases and J lost 0, with 14 bases in between. CDR1 is PRHDT, CDR2 FYEKMQ, per germline (reference sequence). CDR3 length equals 17 residues. The CDR3 sequence: CASSLLSGWSSYNEQFF. The CDR3 DNA reads TGTGCCAGCAGCTTATTGAGCGGATGGTCCTCCTACAATGAGCAGTTCTTC.

This CDR3 is CATSDSHRGTDTQYF. The CDR3 DNA reads as TGTGCCACCAGTGATTCCCACAGGGGCACAGATACGCAGTATTTT. The chain has TRBV24-1 and TRBJ2-3; D may be TRBD1 (6 bases). The V and J ends lost 2 bases and 1 base respectively, with 9 bases between them. Germline values: CDR1 KGHDR, CDR2 SFDVKD. CDR3 length: 15 residues.

The genes are TRBV7-8 and TRBJ1-6, with no clear D. The CDR3 is 11 amino acids. With 4 bases removed from V and 9 bases from J, the gap between germline ends came to 4 bases. CDR1 and CDR2 (germline): SGHVS, FQNEAQ. The CDR3 DNA reads as TGTGCCAGCAGCTCTGGTTCACCCCTCCACTTT. Amino acid sequence: CASSSGSPLHF.

The rearrangement joins TRBV6-6 to TRBJ2-7; 9 bases match TRBD1. The CDR3 is 13 residues long. V shed 6 bases and J 4 bases; nucleotides not matched to a gene: 4. From germline, CDR1 is MNHNY and CDR2 SVGAGI (reference sequence). CDR3 in amino acids: CASRETGGYEQYF. Here the CDR3 DNA reads TGTGCCAGCAGGGAGACAGGGGGTTACGAGCAGTACTTC.

The CDR3 here is CASSIDVGGSQPQHF. The CDR3 DNA is TGTGCCAGTAGTATAGACGTCGGGGGCAGCCAGCCCCAGCATTTT. The chain has TRBV19 and TRBJ1-5; D may be TRBD1 (6 bases). The V gene lost 0 bases and the J gene lost 7 bases, with 13 bases spanning the gap. Germline V gives CDR1 LNHDA, CDR2 SQIVND (reference sequence). The CDR3 consists of 15 residues.

Only one count was recorded for this clone. The CDR3 region has the DNA TGTGCCAGCGGGAGAAGGGACTACCGCGGGTATTTT. This gives the protein CASGRRDYRGYF. This chain joins TRBV12-3 or TRBV12-4 and TRBJ2-3, with 7 positions matching TRBD2. This CDR3 has 12 amino acids. V lost 8 bases, J lost 14 bases, and 13 bases stayed unmatched.

This clone was observed a handful of times. The chain couples TRBV4-2 to TRBJ2-1; 7 positions agree with TRBD2. The CDR3 covers 16 residues. V dropped 0 bases and J dropped 6; count of bases not matched to a gene: 8. CDR1 and CDR2 (germline): LGHNA, YNFKEQ. CDR3 nucleotide sequence: TGTGCCAGCAGCCAAGATGGGGGGAGGGCCGTCAATGAGCAGTTCTTC. Its protein product is CASSQDGGRAVNEQFF.

This clone has just a few counts. The V and J genes are TRBV16 and TRBJ2-3; no firm D call. Germline CDR1 reads KGHSY; CDR2 reads FQNENV. The V gene lost 4 bases and the J gene lost 8 bases, with 19 bases spanning the gap. The CDR3 loop spans 15 amino acids. The CDR3 sequence is CASSPHAATAGTQYF. CDR3 nucleotide sequence: TGTGCCAGCAGCCCCCACGCAGCCACCGCAGGTACGCAGTATTTT.

The chain recombines TRBV28 with TRBJ2-7, with D perhaps given as TRBD1 or TRBD2 (5 bases each). Germline CDR1 reads MDHEN; CDR2 reads SYDVKM. CDR3 length equals 17 residues. Between the trimmed V and J ends, which lost 3 bases and 2 bases, there was a span of 20 bases. CDR3 DNA: TGTGCCAGCAGTTTTGTTCGTGGGGGAAGTTTCACCTACGAGCAGTACTTC. Its translation is CASSFVRGGSFTYEQYF.

This sequence joins TRBV6-1 and TRBJ1-1; tentatively, D is TRBD1 (5 bases). This CDR3 spans 16 amino acids. The germline gives CDR1 MNHNS, CDR2 SASEGT. V gave up 3 bases and J gave up 1 base, with 15 bases separating them. For the CDR3, the DNA is TGTGCCAGCAGTGAGAGGGGAGGGGAAGGGAACACTGAAGCTTTCTTT. This encodes CASSERGGEGNTEAFF.

The rearrangement uses TRBV19 and TRBJ2-5; TRBD2 agrees at 8 bases. The trim removed 5 bases at V and 4 bases at J, leaving 15 bases unmatched. The CDR3 spans 17 residues. The germline V gene has CDR1 LNHDA and CDR2 SQIVND (reference sequence). In nucleotides, the CDR3 is TGTGCCAGTAGTCCTTCCCAGACTAGCGCCTCCGTAGAGACCCAGTACTTC. Protein: CASSPSQTSASVETQYF.

The rearrangement links TRBV2 to TRBJ1-5; a possible D gene is TRBD1 (5 bases). This CDR3 has 13 residues. V was pared by 7 bases and J by 2 bases, with 9 bases between. The V gene's germline CDR1 is SNHLY and CDR2 FYNNEI. CDR3 residues: CASMGVGNQPQHF. The CDR3 DNA reads TGTGCCAGCATGGGGGTGGGCAATCAGCCCCAGCATTTT.

This clone has just one count. The chain combines TRBV28 with TRBJ1-4; D is uncertain. Trimming cost V 10 bases and J 3 bases, with 3 bases left between them. CDR1 MDHEN and CDR2 SYDVKM come from the germline V gene. This CDR3 is built from 10 residues. The CDR3 DNA follows: TGTGCCACCGCTAATGAAAAACTGTTTTTT. This translates into CATANEKLFF.

This clone was seen once. The chain has TRBV29-1 and TRBJ2-5, with D unclear. V gave up 4 bases and J gave up 5 bases, with 17 bases separating them. The germline V gene encodes CDR1 SQVTM and CDR2 ANQGSEA. The CDR3 length is 14 residues. The CDR3 is CSVVGSPFGETQYF. The CDR3 coding sequence is TGCAGCGTTGTAGGCTCACCCTTCGGGGAGACCCAGTACTTC.